Listed here is a single T cell receptor (beta chain). What it binds is not known. PCR was performed a second time for about 7 to 12 cycles using a sample-barcoded 5' primer and a J-beta primer mix. Using its own MiXCR run on the 5' RACE reads, TCRdb lists one record per CDR3 protein. The repertoire includes over 500,000 distinct CDR3 sequences, 40% to 65% of them detected once, and approximately 13% sits in the top ten. The source of the sample is a study of blood T cells in healthy people across ages. Overall study results and limits: The lack of PBMC sorting stopped any conclusive naive versus antigen-experienced comparison.

The CDR3 is made up of 15 amino acids. Germline CDR1 reads SGHRS; CDR2 reads YFSETQ. The material sequenced was blood. The V gene is TRBV5-1, the J gene TRBJ2-7, with a weak D call TRBD1 (6 bases). The J call may be faulty, since TRBJ2-5 better matches the DNA end. The receptor's source is a woman older than 75 in good health. In DNA, the CDR3 is TGCGCCAGCAGCTTTATGGGGGCCGCTGAGGAGACCCAGTACTTC. This gives the protein CASSFMGAAEETQYF.